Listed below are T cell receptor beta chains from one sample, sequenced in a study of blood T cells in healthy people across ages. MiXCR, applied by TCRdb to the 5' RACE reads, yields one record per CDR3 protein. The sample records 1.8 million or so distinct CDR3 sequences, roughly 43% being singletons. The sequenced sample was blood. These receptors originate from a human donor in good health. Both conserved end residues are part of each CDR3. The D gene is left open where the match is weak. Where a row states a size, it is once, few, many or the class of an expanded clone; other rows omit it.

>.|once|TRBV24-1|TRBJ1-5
CATSDRGGIGNQPRHF
TGTGCCACCAGTGATAGGGGGGGGATTGGCAATCAGCCCCGGCATTTT
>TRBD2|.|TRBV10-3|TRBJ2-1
CAIRAGIAGVNEQFF
TGTGCCATCAGGGCCGGAATAGCGGGGGTTAATGAGCAGTTCTTC
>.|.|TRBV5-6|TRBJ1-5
CASSLGALSNQPQHF
TGTGCCAGCAGCTTGGGGGCCCTTAGCAATCAGCCCCAGCATTTT
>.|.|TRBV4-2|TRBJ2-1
CASSQDPGSMVEQFF
TGTGCCAGCAGCCAAGATCCGGGGTCGATGGTGGAGCAGTTCTTC
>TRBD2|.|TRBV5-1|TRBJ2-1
CASSLGTSGGRSQFF
TGCGCCAGCAGCTTAGGGACTAGCGGGGGGCGTTCCCAGTTCTTC
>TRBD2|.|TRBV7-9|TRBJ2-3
CASSLAPSGVGDTQYF
TGTGCCAGCAGCCTAGCCCCTAGCGGGGTGGGAGATACGCAGTATTTT
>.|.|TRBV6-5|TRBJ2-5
CASSYWDGPVETQYF
TGTGCCAGCAGTTACTGGGACGGACCTGTGGAGACCCAGTACTTC
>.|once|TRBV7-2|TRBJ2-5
CANSSQGPQETQYF
TGTGCCAACAGCTCCCAGGGACCCCAAGAGACCCAGTACTTC
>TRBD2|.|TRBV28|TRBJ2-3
CSSPPYASGGADGDTQYF
TGTTCCTCTCCCCCCTATGCTAGCGGGGGGGCCGACGGAGATACGCAGTATTTT
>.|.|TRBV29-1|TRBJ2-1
CSVGGLGGANNEQFF
TGCAGCGTTGGAGGCTTAGGGGGAGCGAACAATGAGCAGTTCTTC
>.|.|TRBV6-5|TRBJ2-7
CASSYSSPTVYEQYF
TGTGCCAGCAGTTATTCTAGCCCCACCGTTTACGAGCAGTACTTC
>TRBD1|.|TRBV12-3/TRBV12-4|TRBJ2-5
CASSFGTGSEETQYF
TGTGCCAGCAGTTTTGGGACAGGGTCAGAAGAGACCCAGTACTTC
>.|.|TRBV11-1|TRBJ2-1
CASSSWTDNEQFF
TGTGCCAGCAGCTCCTGGACAGACAATGAGCAGTTCTTC
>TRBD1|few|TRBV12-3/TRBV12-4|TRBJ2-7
CASSWTGIAYEQYF
TGTGCCAGCAGTTGGACAGGGATAGCCTACGAGCAGTACTTC
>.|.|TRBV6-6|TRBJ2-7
CASSRYEGYEQYF
TGTGCCAGCAGTAGATACGAAGGCTACGAGCAGTACTTC
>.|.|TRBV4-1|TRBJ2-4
CASSQKGPSNVQYF
TGCGCCAGCAGCCAAAAAGGACCATCAAACGTTCAGTACTTC
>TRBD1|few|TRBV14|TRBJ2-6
CASSLFTGTGGSGANVLTF
TGTGCCAGCAGTCTATTTACCGGGACAGGGGGTTCTGGGGCCAACGTCCTGACTTTC
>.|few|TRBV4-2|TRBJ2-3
CASSHLGRESTDTQYF
TGTGCCAGCAGCCATCTAGGCAGGGAGAGCACAGATACGCAGTATTTT
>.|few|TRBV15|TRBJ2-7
CATSRGRGIYEQYF
TGTGCCACCAGCAGAGGGAGGGGGATATACGAGCAGTACTTC
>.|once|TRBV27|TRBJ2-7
CASRPQVYEQYF
TGTGCCAGCAGACCACAGGTTTACGAGCAGTACTTC
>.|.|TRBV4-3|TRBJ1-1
CASSPRPDTNTEAFF
TGCGCCAGCAGCCCCCGACCCGACACGAACACTGAAGCTTTCTTT
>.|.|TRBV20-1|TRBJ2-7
CSARGTETYEQYF
TGCAGTGCTAGAGGGACAGAGACCTACGAGCAGTACTTC